This entry describes one T cell receptor (beta chain). Its antigen is still unknown. Generated by immunoSEQ multiplex PCR, the TCRdb table keeps only in-frame clones and is missing some. The sample carries just under 150,000 clones, 88% recorded once. The CDR3 is 13 amino acids. Germline V gene sequence: CDR1 SGHNT, CDR2 YENEEA. Unmatched junction bases numbered 0, after V lost 4 bases and J lost 5 bases. This sample is part of a study of T cell responses to AZD1222 COVID-19 vaccine. Study-level results: Repertoires were collected only later (after the peak T cell response had occurred). Only a handful of AZD1222 recipients tested seropositive at baseline. Across the whole spike, CD4 TCRs peaked at regions 160-218 and 743-854. Reportedly, nearly half of unique spike TCRs recognized epitopes outside B.1.351/B.1.1.7 mutations.

The V call is TRBV11-3, the J call TRBJ2-3; 10 nucleotides align to TRBD2. The TCR was taken from an adult who received the MenACWY meningococcal vaccine as a control. The sample in question was peripheral blood, obtained 28 days after the second dose of the MenACWY control vaccine. The CDR3 loop is CASSSSGRDTQYF. CDR3 nucleotide sequence: TGTGCCAGCAGCTCTAGCGGGAGAGATACGCAGTATTTT.